The 5 T cell receptor beta chains given below trace back to one sample, sequenced in a study of T-cell reconstitution after alpha-beta-depleted transplantation in children. It was with unique molecular identifiers that the TCRbeta library was prepared. In TCRdb, the PCR reads were re-called with MiXCR into one record per CDR3 protein. This table holds a few hundred thousand distinct CDR3 sequences, 9.7% found once. This specimen consisted of PBMCs from the stem cell graft donor, obtained from the stem cell graft. These receptors came from a human donor who donated a stem cell graft to a child with SCID.

This chain connects TRBV12-3 or TRBV12-4 to TRBJ2-3; TRBD2 matches 7 bases. CDR3 length equals 14 residues. V trimming: 9 bases; J trimming: 0 bases; junction bases outside the gene matches: 6. The CDR3 DNA follows: TGTGCCAGTAGGTGGGGGGGTAGCACAGATACGCAGTATTTT. Amino acids: CASRWGGSTDTQYF.

This clonotype occurred many times. A read error may produce the germline difference seen at one junction end. This chain uses TRBV6-5 with TRBJ2-2; 7 bases match TRBD2. CDR3 length: 16 amino acids. CDR1 and CDR2 (germline): MNHEY, SVGAGI. CDR3: CASSNSGGRNTGELFF. Written as DNA, the CDR3 is TGTGCCAGCAGTAACTCCGGGGGGAGAAACACCGGGGAGCTGTTTTTT.

This clonotype was counted many times. The rearrangement joins TRBV20-1 to TRBJ2-4; possible D gene TRBD2, 6 bases. CDR1 is DFQATT, CDR2 SNEGSKA, per germline (reference sequence). This CDR3 has 15 amino acids. Trimming left V 5 bases short and J 0 bases short, with 14 bases between. CDR3 sequence: CSAHNPGEAKNIQYF. CDR3 coding DNA: TGCAGTGCTCACAACCCGGGAGAAGCCAAAAACATTCAGTACTTC.

This clonotype occurred many times. The chain has TRBV4-3 and TRBJ2-6; D is unclear. V dropped 1 base and J dropped 1 base, with 14 bases sitting between them. Germline V lookup: CDR1 LGHNA, CDR2 YSLEER. This CDR3 is 18 amino acids long. CDR3 bases: TGCGCCAGCAGCCAAGTCGGGTCCTCAAATTCTGGGGCCAACGTCCTGACTTTC. Translation: CASSQVGSSNSGANVLTF.

Many counts were recorded for this clonotype. The V call is TRBV5-1, the J call TRBJ2-6, with D unclear. V lost 2 bases to trimming and J lost 4 bases, with 7 bases between them. Germline V gene lookup returns CDR1 SGHRS and CDR2 YFSETQ. The CDR3 is 14 residues long. CDR3 residues: CASSFQTGANVLTF. The CDR3 DNA follows: TGCGCCAGCAGCTTCCAGACAGGGGCCAACGTCCTGACTTTC.